This TCR beta chain was profiled in a study of a mutant IDH1 vaccine in newly diagnosed glioma. TCRdb keeps only in-frame clones here, not all; method: immunoSEQ multiplex PCR. The sample includes tens of thousands of clones, approximately 80% of them seen just once. The CDR3 spans 16 residues. CDR1 and CDR2 from the germline V gene are SEHNR and FQNEAQ (reference sequence). Between the trimmed V and J ends, which lost 0 bases and 0 bases, there was a span of 9 bases. The time point denotes: baseline, week 1 (first vaccination visit). Treatment indicated: pre-vaccination baseline after standard-of-care therapy. Turning to this clone: Antigen unknown.

The study's findings and limits: Shifts in the top peripheral T cell clonotypes seemed unrelated to pseudoprogression.

The V gene is TRBV7-9, the J gene TRBJ1-3; D is ambiguous. Here the sequenced sample was PBMCs, taken from a glioma patient treated with radiotherapy, temozolomide or both. The sequence was obtained from a man aged 25-45 years with glioma. CDR3: CASSLAVQFSGNTIYF. The CDR3 nucleotides are TGTGCCAGCAGCTTAGCCGTACAGTTCTCTGGAAACACCATATATTTT.